One sample yielded the 21 T cell receptor beta chains listed below, sequenced in a study of PD-L1 blockade in urothelial cancer. Sample time point: pretreatment peripheral blood. Using immunoSEQ multiplex PCR, the repertoire was profiled, and TCRdb retains in-frame clones only, with some absent. The profile shows some 52,000 clones, 75% of them singletons. This sample comprised PBMCs, obtained around atezolizumab (anti-PD-L1) treatment. These receptors originate from a man aged 70-80 years with urothelial cancer.

V usage is TRBV5-8 and J usage is TRBJ2-1; D gene uncertain. In germline, CDR1 is SGHTS, CDR2 YDEGEE. Trimming stripped 0 bases from V and 0 bases from J, with 7 bases between. This CDR3 is 15 amino acids long. The CDR3 loop is CASSLGASSYNEQFF. Written as DNA, the CDR3 is TGTGCCAGCAGCTTGGGGGCGAGCTCCTACAATGAGCAGTTCTTC.

Regarding this clone: The identical CDR3 is also encoded by other nucleotide sequences in the sample. The gene calls are TRBV18 and TRBJ2-7, with D hard to call. The V gene's germline CDR1 is KGHSH and CDR2 LQKENI. V lost 2 bases, J lost 0 bases, and 11 bases lay in between. This CDR3 spans 15 amino acids. The CDR3 coding sequence is TGTGCCAGCTCACCAGATTCTCCGGTCTCCTACGAGCAGTACTTC. Translating gives CASSPDSPVSYEQYF. Supplemented by reference TRBV18 and TRBJ2-7, the full variable domain reads NAGVMQNPRHLVRRRGQEARLRCSPMKGHSHVYWYRQLPEEGLKFMVYLQKENIIDESGMPKERFSAEFPKEGPSILRIQQVVRGDSAAYFCASSPDSPVSYEQYFGPGTRLTVT.

V gene TRBV7-9 combines with J gene TRBJ2-1, with 11 nucleotides matching TRBD2. Germline CDR1 reads SEHNR; CDR2 reads FQNEAQ (reference sequence). There are 15 residues in the CDR3. The V gene end was trimmed by 5 bases and the J gene end by 7 bases; junction bases not matched to a gene: 7. CDR3 sequence: CASSRLAGKQNEQFF. The DNA of the CDR3 is TGTGCCAGCAGCCGACTAGCGGGAAAGCAAAATGAGCAGTTCTTC.

The rearrangement uses TRBV28 and TRBJ1-3, with TRBD1 matching over 8 bases. Looked up from germline, CDR1 is MDHEN and CDR2 is SYDVKM. This CDR3 contains 15 residues. The V gene end was trimmed by 4 bases and the J gene end by 0 bases; junction bases not matched to a gene: 2. CDR3 nucleotides: TGTGCCAGCAGTTGGACAGGGCCCTCTGGAAACACCATATATTTT. Residues: CASSWTGPSGNTIYF.

This clone was seen just once. V usage is TRBV11-3 and J usage is TRBJ2-7; D unclear. The CDR3 consists of 13 residues. Germline loops: CDR1 SGHNT, CDR2 YENEEA. The V and J ends lost 5 bases and 0 bases respectively, with 8 bases between them. In DNA form, the CDR3 reads TGTGCCAGCAGCACATATGTCTCCTACGAGCAGTACTTC. This gives the protein CASSTYVSYEQYF.

CDR3 sequence: CASSSGTGGNQPQHF. In DNA form, the CDR3 reads TGTGCCAGCAGCTCCGGGACAGGCGGAAATCAGCCCCAGCATTTT. The chain links TRBV5-6 to TRBJ1-5, with TRBD1 matching over 8 bases. The CDR3 is made up of 15 amino acids. The germline CDR1 and CDR2 sequences are SGHDT and YYEEEE. V lost 3 bases, J lost 4 bases, and 6 bases stayed unmatched.

V gene TRBV2 combines with J gene TRBJ2-3; TRBD2 matches 10 bases. There are 15 residues in the CDR3. Germline V gene lookup returns CDR1 SNHLY and CDR2 FYNNEI. Losses at the gene ends were 6 bases for V and 0 bases for J; bases not matched to a gene: 3. The CDR3 loop is CASRQGLASTDTQYF. CDR3 nucleotides: TGTGCCAGCAGACAGGGACTAGCGAGCACAGATACGCAGTATTTT.

This chain connects TRBV7-9 to TRBJ2-7; TRBD2 agrees at 8 bases. The CDR3 extends over 14 amino acids. Germline-derived CDR1 and CDR2 are SEHNR and FQNEAQ (reference sequence). The junction had 4 bases not matched to a gene; V was cut back by 3 bases and J by 3 bases. CDR3 amino acids: CASSFSGNFYEQYF. CDR3 coding DNA: TGTGCCAGCAGCTTTAGCGGGAATTTCTACGAGCAGTACTTC.

The chain uses TRBV11-2 and TRBJ2-3, with D tentatively TRBD1 (5 bases). Germline V CDR1 and CDR2: SGHAT, FQNNGV. The CDR3 length is 14 residues. V dropped 2 bases and J dropped 8 bases, with 14 bases sitting between them. The CDR3 loop reads CASSLLADQGTQYF. CDR3 nucleotide sequence: TGTGCCAGCAGCTTACTCGCGGACCAGGGTACGCAGTATTTT.

This clone has a handful of counts. The chain couples TRBV28 to TRBJ2-2, with D possibly being TRBD2 (5 bases). Per germline, CDR1 MDHEN and CDR2 SYDVKM. V was shortened by 3 bases and J by 3 bases, with 8 bases between the two germline ends. The CDR3 sequence is 14 residues long. DNA of the CDR3: TGTGCCAGCAGTTTCAGGCGGGACACCGGGGAGCTGTTTTTT. Protein product: CASSFRRDTGELFF.

This chain links TRBV19 with TRBJ2-7; 9 bases align to TRBD2. CDR1 and CDR2 from the germline V gene are LNHDA and SQIVND (reference sequence). With V trimmed by 3 bases and J by 6 bases, 9 bases remained unmatched. CDR3 size: 15 residues. For the CDR3, the DNA is TGTGCCAGTAGTATCTCGGGGACTAGCCTGTCCGAGCAGTACTTC. Protein sequence: CASSISGTSLSEQYF. Combining the CDR3 with reference TRBV19 and TRBJ2-7 gives the whole variable domain DGGITQSPKYLFRKEGQNVTLSCEQNLNHDAMYWYRQDPGQGLRLIYYSQIVNDFQKGDIAEGYSVSREKKESFPLTVTSAQKNPTAFYLCASSISGTSLSEQYFGPGTRLTVT.

On this clone itself: The same CDR3 is also encoded by other DNA sequences in this sample. The rearrangement links TRBV29-1 to TRBJ2-3; 13 nucleotides align to TRBD2. Trimming took 6 bases from V and 0 from J; bases not matched to a gene: 6. The length of the CDR3 is 16 residues. The germline CDR1 and CDR2 sequences are SQVTM and ANQGSEA. The CDR3 DNA reads TGCAGCGTCGATGGACTAGCGGGAGATAGCACAGATACGCAGTATTTT. Translating it yields CSVDGLAGDSTDTQYF.

This chain connects TRBV5-1 to TRBJ2-5; D unresolved. Germline V gives CDR1 SGHRS, CDR2 YFSETQ. V lost 0 bases and J 2 bases, leaving 5 bases between the germline ends. This CDR3 is built from 13 residues. CDR3 residues: CASSLGRQETQYF. Here the CDR3 DNA reads TGCGCCAGCAGCTTGGGCAGACAAGAGACCCAGTACTTC.

CDR3 DNA sequence: TGTGCCAGCACCATTCCATACAGGCGACTGAACCCCCAACGGAACACCGGGGAGCTGTTTTTT. This sequence encodes CASTIPYRRLNPQRNTGELFF. The chain carries TRBV27 and TRBJ2-2; D perhaps matches TRBD1 (5 bases). This CDR3 region has 21 residues. CDR1 and CDR2 from the germline V gene are MNHEY and SMNVEV (reference sequence). The V end was cut by 7 bases, the J end by 1 base, with 31 bases between.

This chain links TRBV5-5 with TRBJ1-5, with D possibly matching TRBD1 (5 bases). The CDR3 extends over 14 amino acids. CDR1 SGHKS and CDR2 YYEKEE come from the germline V gene (reference sequence). Trimming stripped 0 bases from V and 9 bases from J, with 13 bases between. CDR3 region: CASSLGSTGGPQHF. The CDR3 DNA reads as TGTGCCAGCAGCTTGGGCAGCACAGGTGGGCCCCAGCATTTT.

The chain employs TRBV7-3 and TRBJ2-3; the D gene is possibly TRBD2 (7 bases). The CDR3 covers 14 residues. The V gene lost 2 bases and the J gene lost 5 bases, with 11 bases spanning the gap. Per the germline V gene, CDR1 is SGHTA and CDR2 is FQGTGA. In DNA, the CDR3 is TGTGCCAGCAGCTTAGCGGGGGCTGGAGATACGCAGTATTTT. Its translation: CASSLAGAGDTQYF.

In its sample, this clone was seen a few times. V gene TRBV19 combines with J gene TRBJ1-6; D ambiguous. Germline assignment: CDR1 LNHDA and CDR2 SQIVND (reference sequence). The CDR3 runs to 12 residues. V was shortened by 1 base and J by 8 bases, with 3 bases between the two germline ends. The CDR3 protein is CASSIADSPLHF. The CDR3 region has the DNA TGTGCCAGTAGTATAGCCGATTCACCCCTCCACTTT.

The V gene is TRBV10-3, the J gene TRBJ2-1; D not certain. V lost 4 bases, J lost 15 bases, and 16 bases lay in between. The CDR3 has 12 amino acids. The germline gives CDR1 ENHRY, CDR2 SYGVKD. CDR3 region: CAISALASGLFF. DNA of the CDR3: TGTGCCATCAGTGCCCTCGCCTCGGGTCTGTTCTTC.

As for this clone: A much larger clone sits a single nucleotide away, making a read error possible. This same CDR3 is encoded by further DNA sequences in the sample. V usage is TRBV5-1 and J usage is TRBJ2-4; TRBD2 matches at 9 bases. V was pared by 8 bases and J by 4 bases, with 7 bases of the junction left unmatched. The CDR3 spans 14 residues. The germline CDR1 and CDR2 sequences are SGHRS and YFSETQ. The CDR3 nucleotides read TGCGCCAGTAGCGGGGGACTATGGAAAAACATTCAGTACTTC. Translating gives CASSGGLWKNIQYF.

The chain recombines TRBV27 with TRBJ1-1; D unclear. Germline-derived CDR1 and CDR2 are MNHEY and SMNVEV (reference sequence). Trimming took off 3 bases at V and 3 bases at J, with 8 bases between the two ends. The CDR3 contains 13 residues. The CDR3 bases are TGTGCCAGCAGTTTTAATGAGGACACTGAAGCTTTCTTT. Translation: CASSFNEDTEAFF.

This clone was found once. The chain links TRBV28 to TRBJ2-7; 11 positions match TRBD2. The V gene end was trimmed by 5 bases and the J gene end by 4 bases; junction bases not matched to a gene: 4. The germline V gene has CDR1 MDHEN and CDR2 SYDVKM. The CDR3 consists of 14 residues. This chain's CDR3 is CASSVAGGTYEQYF. The CDR3 DNA sequence: TGTGCCAGCAGTGTAGCGGGAGGGACGTACGAGCAGTACTTC.